The 26 T cell receptor beta chains in this list originate from one sample, sequenced in a study of high-grade serous ovarian cancer treatment subgroups. Tumor samples were obtained before definitive surgery or chemotherapy. Some clones are missing from TCRdb's copy, which holds only in-frame ones; the method was immunoSEQ multiplex PCR. The sample yields 2,500 or so clones, 72% seen once. The specimen was tumor tissue. These receptors came from a human donor with high-grade serous ovarian cancer.

V and J are TRBV27 and TRBJ2-7, with D possibly being TRBD1 (5 bases). Germline CDR1 and CDR2: MNHEY and SMNVEV (reference sequence). CDR3 length: 13 residues. V dropped 5 bases and J dropped 7 bases, with 15 bases sitting between them. The CDR3 is CASSLQEWGEQYF. CDR3 DNA sequence: TGTGCCAGCAGTCTACAGGAGTGGGGAGAGCAGTACTTC.

Regarding this clone: Relative to the germline gene, one junction end is altered; a read error may explain this. The chain is built from TRBV6-5 and TRBJ2-7; no reliable D call. In germline, CDR1 is MNHEY, CDR2 SVGAGI. The CDR3 length is 15 residues. The chain's CDR3 is CASSYGIGTNYEQYF. As DNA, the CDR3 is TGTGCCAGCAGTTACGGGATTGGAACGAACTACGAACAGTACTTC.

This sequence joins TRBV27 and TRBJ1-6; D uncertain. The CDR3 contains 15 residues. Germline V gene sequence: CDR1 MNHEY, CDR2 SMNVEV (reference sequence). V was clipped by 0 bases and J by 4 bases, with 7 bases between them. Written as DNA, the CDR3 is TGTGCCAGCAGTTTATCGAGAACTTATAATTCACCCCTCCACTTT. Amino acid sequence: CASSLSRTYNSPLHF.

This clone occurred once. The rearrangement joins TRBV5-1 to TRBJ1-1, with no clear D. With 1 base removed from V and 4 bases from J, the gap between germline ends came to 14 bases. The V gene's germline CDR1 is SGHRS and CDR2 YFSETQ. The CDR3 sequence is 15 residues long. The CDR3 sequence: CASSLRAQLSTEAFF. CDR3 nucleotide sequence: TGCGCCAGCAGCTTGAGGGCTCAGTTGAGCACTGAAGCTTTCTTT.

The chain recombines TRBV28 with TRBJ2-7; a possible D gene is TRBD2 (5 bases). Trimming removed 7 bases at V and 3 bases at J, with 19 bases between. Germline V gene lookup returns CDR1 MDHEN and CDR2 SYDVKM. The CDR3 extends over 15 amino acids. The CDR3 loop is CASTLSPGFNYEQYF. CDR3 coding DNA: TGTGCCAGCACCCTATCCCCGGGATTCAACTACGAGCAGTACTTC.

Turning to this clone: Here the CDR3 omits its conserved ending phenylalanine or tryptophan, so a read error is the likely source. The V call is TRBV29-1, the J call TRBJ2-7; 8 positions agree with TRBD2. In germline, CDR1 is SQVTM, CDR2 ANQGSEA. The CDR3 extends over 13 amino acids. V gave up 7 bases and J gave up 3 bases; unmatched junction bases: 8. The CDR3 sequence is CSAAGGAGYEQYL. CDR3 coding DNA: TGCAGCGCGGCCGGGGGGGCAGGCTACGAGCAGTACCTC.

The chain has TRBV29-1 and TRBJ1-4; D remains unclear. CDR1 is SQVTM, CDR2 ANQGSEA, per germline. Trimming left V 5 bases short and J 6 bases short, with 16 bases between. This CDR3 is built from 14 residues. CDR3 amino acids: CSVQSRLVDEKLFF. As DNA, the CDR3 is TGCAGCGTTCAGTCTAGGTTGGTGGATGAAAAACTGTTTTTT.

A few counts support this clone. The rearrangement uses TRBV5-1 and TRBJ2-5, with 10 positions matching TRBD1. The V segment lost 0 bases and the J segment 3 bases; nucleotides outside the gene matches: 2. Per the germline V gene, CDR1 is SGHRS and CDR2 is YFSETQ. CDR3 length: 15 residues. The CDR3 region is CASSLAGTGEETQYF. The CDR3 nucleotides are TGCGCCAGCAGCTTGGCGGGGACAGGGGAAGAGACCCAGTACTTC.

CDR3: CASSTLVGANIQYF. The DNA of the CDR3 is TGTGCCAGCAGTACCCTTGTAGGCGCAAACATTCAGTACTTC. This chain joins TRBV28 and TRBJ2-4; D is ambiguous. Trimming took 5 bases from V and 6 from J, leaving 14 bases between them. The CDR3 spans 14 residues. Germline V gives CDR1 MDHEN, CDR2 SYDVKM.

The chain joins TRBV7-2 to TRBJ2-7, with D possibly being TRBD2 (5 bases). Germline-derived CDR1 and CDR2 are SGHTA and FQGNSA. The CDR3 sequence is 15 residues long. Trimming removed 4 bases from V and 7 bases from J, with 20 bases in between. CDR3 nucleotide sequence: TGTGCCAGCAGCTCCCGCAGCGGCCACCCGGGGGAGCAGTACTTC. The encoded protein is CASSSRSGHPGEQYF.

The J gene is TRBJ2-1, the V gene TRBV2, with D possibly matching TRBD2 (6 bases). The germline CDR1 and CDR2 sequences are SNHLY and FYNNEI. Trimming stripped 5 bases from V and 11 bases from J, with 25 bases between. The CDR3 contains 16 residues. CDR3 nucleotide sequence: TGTGCCAGCAGTCAAGACAGAATGGCGAAAGCGGGCCAGCAGTTCTTC. Translating it yields CASSQDRMAKAGQQFF.

The chain has TRBV28 and TRBJ2-7, with a tentative D call TRBD1 (6 bases). Germline V lookup: CDR1 MDHEN, CDR2 SYDVKM. This CDR3 has 12 amino acids. The V end was cut by 5 bases, the J end by 2 bases, with 7 bases between. Here the CDR3 DNA reads TGTGCCAGCAGTCGGACAGCCTACGAGCAGTACTTC. It codes for CASSRTAYEQYF.

V and J are TRBV20-1 and TRBJ2-1; D is undetermined. In germline, CDR1 is DFQATT, CDR2 SNEGSKA (reference sequence). Trimming took 5 bases from V and 9 from J, leaving 5 bases between them. CDR3 size: 9 residues. The CDR3 protein is CSAGIEQFF. CDR3 nucleotide sequence: TGCAGTGCTGGAATTGAGCAGTTCTTC.

The chain has TRBV21-1 and TRBJ2-4; the D call of TRBD1 is as the table states it, not checked on the DNA. TRBV21-1 is tagged as a pseudogene. The CDR3 is 17 amino acids. The CDR3 region has the DNA TGTGCCAGCAGCAAAGAGGACCTGGACAGCCCCAAAAACATTCAGTACTTC. Amino acid sequence: CASSKEDLDSPKNIQYF.

The rearrangement joins TRBV2 to TRBJ2-3, with 10 bases identical to TRBD2. Germline loops: CDR1 SNHLY, CDR2 FYNNEI. This CDR3 has 14 residues. Trimming removed 6 bases from V and 3 bases from J; junction bases left unmatched: 3. Here the CDR3 reads CASSWTSGTDTQYF. DNA of the CDR3: TGTGCCAGCAGCTGGACTAGCGGTACAGATACGCAGTATTTT.

On this clone itself: In the same sample, other DNA sequences code for this CDR3. The chain joins TRBV4-1 to TRBJ2-1; maybe TRBD2 (5 bases). V was trimmed by 3 bases and J by 5 bases, leaving 20 bases between them. This CDR3 spans 17 amino acids. The germline V gene encodes CDR1 MGHRA and CDR2 YSYEKL. The chain's CDR3 is CASSQKDASGGNNEQFF. The DNA for the CDR3 is TGCGCCAGCAGCCAGAAAGACGCGAGCGGAGGCAACAATGAGCAGTTCTTC.

A few counts support this clone. V is TRBV9 and J is TRBJ2-7, with D possibly called TRBD1 or TRBD2 (6 bases each). CDR1 is SGDLS, CDR2 YYNGEE, per germline. V was shortened by 4 bases and J by 6 bases, with 20 bases between the two germline ends. CDR3 length equals 15 residues. The CDR3 coding sequence is TGTGCCAGCAGCCCTGGAGGGGGAGGCCGCCCCGAGCAGTACTTC. It codes for CASSPGGGGRPEQYF.

The chain joins TRBV7-2 to TRBJ2-7; 9 bases fit TRBD2. CDR3 size: 17 residues. J gave up 4 bases and V 0 bases, and 10 bases lay outside the gene matches. CDR1 is SGHTA and CDR2 is FQGNSA in the germline V gene. Written as DNA, the CDR3 is TGTGCCAGCAGCTTAGCGCTGGGCGGGAGGGCCAAATACGAGCAGTACTTC. This sequence encodes CASSLALGGRAKYEQYF.

This chain uses TRBV7-8 with TRBJ2-1; 10 bases are a match to TRBD2. CDR3 length equals 16 residues. The V gene end was trimmed by 2 bases and the J gene end by 3 bases; junction bases not matched to a gene: 4. Germline assignment: CDR1 SGHVS and CDR2 FQNEAQ. CDR3 sequence reads: CASSLQAGGGYNEQFF. In nucleotides, the CDR3 is TGTGCCAGCAGCTTACAAGCGGGAGGGGGCTACAATGAGCAGTTCTTC.

The V and J genes are TRBV18 and TRBJ1-2; D is perhaps TRBD1 (5 bases). V was trimmed by 3 bases and J by 6 bases, leaving 14 bases between them. The length of the CDR3 is 14 residues. CDR1 is KGHSH and CDR2 is LQKENI in the germline V gene. CDR3 protein: CASSPTRQGNGYTF. CDR3 nucleotide sequence: TGTGCCAGCTCACCCACCCGGCAGGGAAATGGCTACACCTTC.

CDR3 coding DNA: TGTGCCAGCAGTTCCGATGGGGGGCTTAGCAATCAGCCCCAGCATTTT. Its translation: CASSSDGGLSNQPQHF. The rearrangement uses TRBV27 and TRBJ1-5, with a tentative D call TRBD1 (6 bases). The germline gives CDR1 MNHEY, CDR2 SMNVEV (reference sequence). V was trimmed by 4 bases and J by 0 bases, leaving 13 bases between them. The CDR3 length is 16 residues.

J is TRBJ2-1 and V is TRBV18; D is perhaps TRBD2 (6 bases). Germline loops: CDR1 KGHSH, CDR2 LQKENI. Deletions cut 3 bases from V and 8 bases from J, with 8 bases between. This CDR3 region has 12 residues. CDR3 bases: TGTGCCAGCTCACCCGGGAGATATGAGCAGTTCTTC. Its protein is CASSPGRYEQFF.

This clone has a single count. The V gene is TRBV5-6, the J gene TRBJ2-5, with TRBD1 identical over 10 bases. The CDR3 length is 14 residues. J lost 4 bases, V lost 3 bases, and 3 bases had no gene match. Per the germline V gene, CDR1 is SGHDT and CDR2 is YYEEEE. The CDR3 loop reads CASSWTGGGETQYF. CDR3 sequence (DNA): TGTGCCAGCAGCTGGACAGGGGGAGGAGAGACCCAGTACTTC.

CDR3 sequence: CASSTKAGNTIYF. CDR3 DNA sequence: TGTGCCAGCAGTACCAAAGCCGGAAACACCATATATTTT. V gene TRBV6-6 combines with J gene TRBJ1-3; D is unclear. Germline V gives CDR1 MNHNY, CDR2 SVGAGI (reference sequence). The CDR3 runs to 13 residues. Trimming cost V 5 bases and J 4 bases, with 9 bases left between them.

V gene TRBV5-1 combines with J gene TRBJ2-5; unclear D gene. Between the trimmed V and J ends, which lost 4 bases and 11 bases, there was a span of 12 bases. CDR3 length: 11 residues. Germline V CDR1 and CDR2: SGHRS, YFSETQ. CDR3 amino acids: CASSGTNEQYF. CDR3 DNA sequence: TGCGCCAGCAGCGGAACTAATGAGCAGTACTTC.

The J gene is TRBJ1-2, the V gene TRBV6-6; 7 positions match TRBD1. Germline V gene data show CDR1 as MNHNY and CDR2 as SVGAGI (reference sequence). V shed 5 bases, J shed 7 bases, and the junction held 10 bases outside the gene matches. This CDR3 is built from 14 residues. The CDR3 region is CASSKPTGDGGYTF. CDR3 nucleotide sequence: TGTGCCAGCAGTAAACCTACAGGGGATGGTGGCTACACCTTC.